This T cell receptor (beta chain) was recovered during a study of human T cells and chemical hapten exposure. TCRdb re-derived calls from the RACE reads in MiXCR, one entry per CDR3 protein. The sample comprises roughly 380,000 distinct CDR3 sequences, roughly 5% of which are singletons, and about 2.5% rests with the top ten. Time point described: pre-sensitization, week 0. The treatment was: therapeutic diphenylcyclopropenone sensitization with weekly scalp DPC. Extraction yielded total RNA from whole blood (unfractionated). In this sample, this clonotype turned up many times. Antigen specificity is unknown. General study points: Having alopecia, donors may respond immunologically unlike healthy people.

This receptor was identified in a woman aged 50 to 60 with alopecia areata. Some clones in this sample may be carry-over from other donors' samples. The specimen was whole blood, collected in connection with sensitization to the hapten diphenylcyclopropenone (DPC).

Written as DNA, the CDR3 is TGTGCCAGCAGTTTACCAGGACAGACCTATGGCTACACCTTC. Protein: CASSLPGQTYGYTF. This chain uses TRBV28 with TRBJ1-2; D may be TRBD1 (6 bases). Per germline, CDR1 MDHEN and CDR2 SYDVKM. Between the trimmed V and J ends, which lost 2 bases and 4 bases, there was a span of 11 bases. The CDR3 has 14 amino acids.